A selection of T cell receptor beta chains follows, all from one sample in a study of shared clonotypes between healthy human individuals. Sequencing used immunoSEQ multiplex PCR; TCRdb keeps in-frame clones, though not all of them. The sample carries about 2.3 million clones, approximately 93% recorded once. Sequenced input: naive CD4+ T cells from PBMCs. The source is a young man in good health. Some clones in this sample may be carry-over from other donors' samples. Each CDR3 is given with its conserved first and last residue. D genes are given only for firm matches. For some rows the clone size is stated as once, few or many, or as a class when expanded; others skip it.

v_call	clone_size	d_call	j_call	cdr3_aa	cdr3_nt
TRBV19	-	-	TRBJ1-1	CASTLRGNTEAFF	TGTGCCAGTACCCTCAGGGGGAACACTGAAGCTTTCTTT
TRBV6-1	-	TRBD2	TRBJ2-7	CASSEATGGLAGIYEQYF	TGTGCCAGCAGTGAAGCGACAGGTGGACTAGCGGGAATCTACGAGCAGTACTTC
TRBV30	-	TRBD1	TRBJ2-3	CAWDRDHTDTQYF	TGTGCCTGGGACAGGGACCACACAGATACGCAGTATTTT
TRBV10-3	-	-	TRBJ2-5	CAISERTDQETQYF	TGTGCCATCAGTGAACGGACAGACCAAGAGACCCAGTACTTC
TRBV7-2	-	-	TRBJ2-5	CASSFGQKVETQYF	TGTGCCAGCAGCTTTGGCCAGAAGGTGGAGACCCAGTACTTC
TRBV7-9	-	-	TRBJ2-7	CASSLQRTSSYEQYF	TGTGCCAGCAGCCTCCAGCGGACGAGCTCCTACGAGCAGTACTTC
TRBV6-5	-	-	TRBJ2-1	CASTSSGSYNEQFF	TGTGCCAGCACAAGTAGCGGCTCCTACAATGAGCAGTTCTTC
TRBV9	-	-	TRBJ1-2	CASSAIVGSNYGYTF	TGTGCCAGCAGCGCGATAGTGGGGTCTAACTATGGCTACACCTTC
TRBV5-6	-	TRBD1	TRBJ2-3	CASSSTGVRGDTQYF	TGTGCCAGCAGCTCAACAGGGGTGCGCGGGGATACGCAGTATTTT
TRBV5-1	once	TRBD1	TRBJ2-7	CASSPGQGAGQYF	TGCGCCAGCAGCCCTGGACAGGGGGCAGGGCAGTACTTC